A single sample gave rise to the 18 T cell receptor beta chains below, sequenced in a study of blood T cells in healthy people across ages. The authors ran a second PCR of 7 to 11 cycles using a sample-barcoded 5' primer and a J-beta primer mix. TCRdb called the 5' RACE reads again in MiXCR, with one record for every CDR3 protein. The sample gives fewer than 700,000 distinct CDR3 sequences, over 40% of which show up once; 30% is in the top ten. Sequenced material: blood. The receptors come from a man older than 75 in good health.

This chain joins TRBV25-1 and TRBJ2-5, with D hard to call. The CDR3 length is 14 residues. The germline V gene has CDR1 MGHDK and CDR2 SYGVNS. V gave up 2 bases and J gave up 2 bases, with 9 bases separating them. CDR3 nucleotide sequence: TGTGCCAGCAGTGAACATGGCAATCAAGAGACCCAGTACTTC. This translates into CASSEHGNQETQYF.

This clonotype was seen more than once but under ten times. This rearrangement joins TRBV3-1 to TRBJ2-2; TRBD1 aligns across 8 bases. Trimming took 4 bases from V and 3 from J; bases not matched to a gene: 7. The germline CDR1 and CDR2 sequences are LGHDT and YNNKEL (reference sequence). The CDR3 spans 16 residues. DNA of the CDR3: TGTGCCAGCAGCCTCAGGACAGGGAGAGACACCGGGGAGCTGTTTTTT. Translation gives CASSLRTGRDTGELFF.

This clonotype was found a few times. V usage is TRBV6-5 and J usage is TRBJ2-5; D is uncertain. The DNA end lines up better with TRBJ2-7; the J call may be wrong. The CDR3 is made up of 14 amino acids. Per the germline V gene, CDR1 is MNHEY and CDR2 is SVGAGI. In nucleotides, the CDR3 is TGTGCCAGCTTTTCCGCTAGTAATAAATACGAGCAGTACTTC. It is translated as CASFSASNKYEQYF.

CDR3 DNA: TGCGCCAGCAGCTTGAGCGAAAACATTCAGTACTTC. As protein: CASSLSENIQYF. The rearrangement links TRBV5-1 to TRBJ2-4; D gene ambiguous. V was trimmed by 1 base and J by 5 bases, leaving 4 bases between them. This CDR3 comprises 12 residues. The germline gives CDR1 SGHRS, CDR2 YFSETQ.

The table lists this clonotype with a few counts. The chain joins TRBV11-2 to TRBJ2-3; 12 bases are a match to TRBD2. Losses at the gene ends were 4 bases for V and 2 bases for J; bases not matched to a gene: 7. The V gene's germline CDR1 is SGHAT and CDR2 FQNNGV. The CDR3 covers 17 residues. The CDR3, as DNA: TGTGCCAGCAGCTCTCAACTAGCGGGAGGACCCACAGATACGCAGTATTTT. Encoded protein: CASSSQLAGGPTDTQYF.

This rearrangement joins TRBV20-1 to TRBJ2-5; 8 positions agree with TRBD1. Trimming removed 0 bases from V and 11 bases from J; junction bases left unmatched: 17. CDR1 is DFQATT, CDR2 SNEGSKA, per germline (reference sequence). The CDR3 contains 16 residues. This chain's CDR3 is CSAREPRQGIFNEQYF. In nucleotides, the CDR3 is TGCAGTGCTAGAGAACCCCGACAGGGGATCTTCAATGAGCAGTACTTC.

The V gene is TRBV10-3, the J gene TRBJ2-7, with TRBD2 identical over 7 bases. Germline trimming cut 5 bases from V and 0 bases from J; bases unmatched to any gene: 4. The CDR3 runs to 14 residues. Germline V CDR1 and CDR2: ENHRY, SYGVKD. CDR3 residues: CAISPSGASYEQYF. The CDR3, as DNA: TGTGCCATCAGTCCTAGCGGAGCCTCCTACGAGCAGTACTTC.

This clonotype appeared a few times. The CDR3 loop reads CASGPRGHPGETQYF. The CDR3 nucleotides read TGTGCTAGTGGTCCAAGGGGGCACCCTGGAGAGACCCAGTACTTC. The chain is built from TRBV12-5 and TRBJ2-5; 7 bases are a match to TRBD1. The germline CDR1 and CDR2 sequences are LGHNT and FRNRAP. This CDR3 contains 15 residues. J lost 4 bases, V lost 5 bases, and 10 bases had no gene match.

This clonotype was seen more than once but under ten times. This chain connects TRBV5-1 to TRBJ2-1; 13 bases map to TRBD2. The CDR3 is 15 residues long. Germline CDR1 is SGHRS and CDR2 is YFSETQ. The V gene end was trimmed by 5 bases and the J gene end by 5 bases; junction bases not matched to a gene: 4. The CDR3 bases are TGCGCCAGCAGTCAGACTAGCGGGGGGCACAATGAGCAGTTCTTC. Translating it yields CASSQTSGGHNEQFF.

There are a few counts of this clonotype. The chain has TRBV7-9 and TRBJ2-3; 7 bases are shared with TRBD2. CDR1 is SEHNR, CDR2 FQNEAQ, per germline (reference sequence). The CDR3 runs to 16 residues. V gave up 5 bases and J gave up 5 bases; unmatched junction bases: 13. The CDR3 bases are TGTGCCAGCAGCCTGCCCGGGCGGGAGAGAATAGATACGCAGTATTTT. This gives the protein CASSLPGRERIDTQYF.

This chain connects TRBV7-3 to TRBJ2-1; D remains unclear. The J call may be in error: the DNA end matches TRBJ2-7 better. The CDR3 is made up of 15 amino acids. Germline loops: CDR1 SGHTA, CDR2 FQGTGA. In nucleotides, the CDR3 is TGTGCCAGCAGCTTATCTCCGCCACCATACAATGAGCAGTACTTC. This gives the protein CASSLSPPPYNEQYF.

The chain combines TRBV20-1 with TRBJ2-1; 7 bases map to TRBD2. The end of the DNA fits TRBJ2-7 better, so the J call may be wrong. The CDR3 extends over 14 amino acids. Germline CDR1 reads DFQATT; CDR2 reads SNEGSKA (reference sequence). DNA of the CDR3: TGCAGTGCTAGTGAGCGGGGCCCCTTGGGGGAGCAGTACTTC. It is translated as CSASERGPLGEQYF.

The chain joins TRBV20-1 to TRBJ1-6; D is perhaps TRBD1 (5 bases). CDR3 length: 15 residues. Trimming took off 0 bases at V and 9 bases at J, with 15 bases between the two ends. The germline V gene has CDR1 DFQATT and CDR2 SNEGSKA (reference sequence). The CDR3 DNA reads as TGCAGTGCTAGAGATGAGGGGACTGGAGGTTCACCCCTCCACTTT. Encoded protein: CSARDEGTGGSPLHF.

This clonotype occurred a few times. The rearrangement uses TRBV27 and TRBJ2-4, with D perhaps given as TRBD1 or TRBD2 (5 bases each). V was shortened by 2 bases and J by 3 bases, with 14 bases between the two germline ends. This CDR3 is 16 amino acids long. CDR1 is MNHEY, CDR2 SMNVEV, per germline (reference sequence). Here the CDR3 DNA reads TGTGCCAGCAGTTTAGGGTCAGGGACGGTCAAAAACATTCAGTACTTC. It yields the protein CASSLGSGTVKNIQYF.

In this sample, this clonotype turned up a few times. The chain employs TRBV20-1 and TRBJ2-3; possible D gene TRBD2, 6 bases. Trimming left V 6 bases short and J 0 bases short, with 19 bases between. Per the germline V gene, CDR1 is DFQATT and CDR2 is SNEGSKA (reference sequence). CDR3 size: 16 residues. CDR3 region: CSAPDPTSKSTDTQYF. CDR3 nucleotide sequence: TGCAGTGCCCCAGACCCTACTAGCAAAAGCACAGATACGCAGTATTTT.

This clonotype has ten or more counts. A junction boundary mismatches the germline segment, possibly from a read error. The J gene is TRBJ1-1, the V gene TRBV7-2, with 11 bases identical to TRBD1. CDR1 is SGHTA, CDR2 FQGNSA, per germline. The CDR3 has 15 residues. The CDR3 here is CASSPGTGGNTEAFF. The CDR3 bases are TGCGCCAGCAGCCCGGGGACAGGGGGGAACACTGAAGCTTTCTTT.

The CDR3 region is CASSFGQGMAGANVLTF. The CDR3 DNA sequence: TGTGCCAGCAGTTTTGGGCAGGGAATGGCTGGGGCCAACGTCCTGACTTTC. The rearrangement joins TRBV28 to TRBJ2-6, with D maybe TRBD1 (5 bases). This CDR3 is 17 amino acids long. Germline values: CDR1 MDHEN, CDR2 SYDVKM. Trimming left V 3 bases short and J 2 bases short, with 14 bases between.

This clonotype was detected ten times or more. This rearrangement joins TRBV6-5 to TRBJ2-7, with unresolved D. Deletions cut 2 bases from V and 3 bases from J, with 14 bases between. Germline lookup yields CDR1 MNHEY and CDR2 SVGAGI. This CDR3 has 15 residues. The CDR3 nucleotides are TGTGCCAGCAGTTACAATCGCGGCCCGGGCTACGAGCAGTACTTC. The encoded protein is CASSYNRGPGYEQYF.